This is a list of T cell receptor beta chains from one sample in a study of beta chain features in type 1 diabetes. Using immunoSEQ multiplex PCR, the repertoire was profiled, and TCRdb retains in-frame clones only, with some absent. The table shows about 160,000 clones, with roughly 9% occurring only once. The sample was central memory CD4+ T cells from blood. These receptors were obtained from a woman aged 25 to 45 with type 1 diabetes. Both conserved end residues are part of each CDR3. The order of the fields is J gene, D gene, V gene, clone size, CDR3 DNA, CDR3 protein. A D gene is named only where the DNA matches it firmly. Only some rows state a clone size, as once, few, many or a class for expanded clones.

j_gene: TRBJ2-1
d_gene: TRBD2
v_gene: TRBV28
abundance: few
CDR3nt: TGTGCCAGCAGTATAGCGGGAAATGAGCAGTTCTTC
CDR3aa: CASSIAGNEQFF

j_gene: TRBJ2-7
d_gene: -
v_gene: TRBV30
abundance: -
CDR3nt: TGTGCCTGGTGTGCAAGGGGCCGAGAGTCCTACGAGCAGTACTTC
CDR3aa: CAWCARGRESYEQYF

j_gene: TRBJ2-1
d_gene: TRBD2
v_gene: TRBV11-3
abundance: -
CDR3nt: TGTGCCAGCAGCTCCGCTAGCGGATACAATGAGCAGTTCTTC
CDR3aa: CASSSASGYNEQFF

j_gene: TRBJ2-3
d_gene: TRBD2
v_gene: TRBV5-4
abundance: -
CDR3nt: TGTGCCAGCAGCTTGACTAGCGGCACAGATACGCAGTATTTT
CDR3aa: CASSLTSGTDTQYF

j_gene: TRBJ2-5
d_gene: -
v_gene: TRBV6-5
abundance: -
CDR3nt: TGTGCCAGCAGTTACTCGCCCGGTGAGACCCAGTACTTC
CDR3aa: CASSYSPGETQYF

j_gene: TRBJ1-1
d_gene: TRBD1
v_gene: TRBV7-9
abundance: many
CDR3nt: TGTGCCAGCAGCTTACTGACAGGGGAAGCTTTCTTT
CDR3aa: CASSLLTGEAFF

j_gene: TRBJ2-1
d_gene: -
v_gene: TRBV19
abundance: few
CDR3nt: TGTGCCACGGGGACAGCGGGCTACAATGAGCAGTTCTTC
CDR3aa: CATGTAGYNEQFF

j_gene: TRBJ2-7
d_gene: TRBD2
v_gene: TRBV28
abundance: -
CDR3nt: TGTGCCAGCCGACTAGCGGGAGGTAGCGAGCAGTACTTC
CDR3aa: CASRLAGGSEQYF

j_gene: TRBJ2-1
d_gene: TRBD2
v_gene: TRBV5-5
abundance: -
CDR3nt: TGTGCCAGCAGCCCAGGGACTAGCGAAGATGAGCAGTTCTTC
CDR3aa: CASSPGTSEDEQFF

j_gene: TRBJ1-1
d_gene: -
v_gene: TRBV6-5
abundance: few
CDR3nt: TGTGCCAGCAGTTACATGGGACTAAACACTGAAGCTTTCTTT
CDR3aa: CASSYMGLNTEAFF